These T cell receptor beta chains were read from a single sample in a study of T cell responses to AZD1222 COVID-19 vaccine. The protocol was immunoSEQ multiplex PCR, while the TCRdb copy is restricted to in-frame clones and leaves out a portion. The sample records about 140,000 clones, around 92% being singletons. The source material was peripheral blood, sampled 28 days after the second AZD1222 dose. The source of these receptors is an adult who received the AZD1222 COVID-19 vaccine. Each CDR3 is given with its conserved first and last residue. A D gene is named only where the DNA matches it firmly. Only some rows state a clone size, as once, few, many or a class for expanded clones.

V gene	J gene	clone size	D gene	CDR3 protein	CDR3 DNA
TRBV5-1	TRBJ2-3	.	.	CASSSSLWTASTDTQYF	TGCGCCAGCAGCTCCTCCCTTTGGACAGCTAGCACAGATACGCAGTATTTT
TRBV5-4	TRBJ2-3	.	.	CASSLFGVVASTDTQYF	TGTGCCAGCAGCTTGTTTGGGGTTGTGGCCAGCACAGATACGCAGTATTTT
TRBV15	TRBJ2-2	.	.	CATSRDLGAGELFF	TGTGCCACCAGCAGAGATCTGGGGGCCGGGGAGCTGTTTTTT
TRBV11-2	TRBJ2-1	.	TRBD1	CASSDRGLYNEQFF	TGTGCCAGCAGTGACAGGGGCCTGTACAATGAGCAGTTCTTC
TRBV3-1/TRBV3-2	TRBJ1-1	.	TRBD1	CASSPRTGQNTEAFF	TGTGCCAGCAGCCCTCGGACAGGGCAGAACACTGAAGCTTTCTTT
TRBV24-1	TRBJ2-7	.	TRBD2	CATSDGEGLAGGLYEQYF	TGTGCCACCAGTGATGGGGAAGGTTTAGCGGGAGGGCTCTACGAGCAGTACTTC
TRBV5-1	TRBJ2-1	.	.	CASSPRDPGSEQFF	TGCGCCAGCAGCCCCCGGGACCCCGGGAGTGAGCAGTTCTTC
TRBV4-2	TRBJ2-3	once	TRBD2	CASSQDLGASGVTDTQYF	TGTGCCAGCAGCCAAGATCTCGGGGCTAGCGGCGTTACAGATACGCAGTATTTT
TRBV5-4	TRBJ1-2	.	TRBD1	CASSIQGRVDGYTF	TGTGCCAGCAGCATACAGGGGAGAGTAGATGGCTACACCTTC
TRBV19	TRBJ1-5	.	.	CASGRGYSNQPQHF	TGTGCCAGTGGGAGGGGTTATAGCAATCAGCCCCAGCATTTT
TRBV28	TRBJ1-2	.	.	CAGGHLYGYTF	TGTGCCGGGGGACACCTCTATGGCTACACCTTC
TRBV19	TRBJ2-7	.	.	CASSQDYSSYEQYF	TGTGCCAGTAGTCAAGACTACAGCTCCTACGAGCAGTACTTC
TRBV2	TRBJ2-1	.	.	CASSRSDPGHNEQFF	TGTGCCAGCAGTCGAAGCGACCCCGGCCACAATGAGCAGTTCTTC
TRBV7-8	TRBJ2-7	.	.	CASSLQGLSYEQYF	TGTGCCAGCAGCCTGCAGGGTCTGTCCTACGAGCAGTACTTC
TRBV11-2	TRBJ2-7	.	TRBD2	CASSLLGREVNEQYF	TGTGCCAGCAGCCTCCTGGGGCGGGAGGTCAACGAGCAGTACTTC
TRBV12-3/TRBV12-4	TRBJ1-1	.	.	CASSSRQFTEAFF	TGTGCCAGCAGTTCCAGACAGTTCACTGAAGCTTTCTTT
TRBV6-5	TRBJ1-5	.	TRBD1	CASTDRGRQPQHF	TGTGCCAGCACCGACAGGGGCCGGCAGCCCCAGCATTTT
TRBV28	TRBJ1-1	.	.	CASRSKGTFREAFF	TGTGCCAGCAGATCCAAGGGTACATTTCGGGAAGCTTTCTTT
TRBV4-1	TRBJ1-2	.	.	CASSQVPGHASDGYTF	TGCGCCAGCAGCCAAGTTCCGGGACATGCTTCTGATGGCTACACCTTC
TRBV7-9	TRBJ1-2	.	TRBD1	CASSQGTGRHYGYTF	TGTGCCAGCAGCCAAGGGACAGGGCGTCACTATGGCTACACCTTC
TRBV6-6	TRBJ1-1	few	TRBD1	CASSRDRNTEAFF	TGTGCCAGTTCCCGGGACAGAAACACTGAAGCTTTCTTT
TRBV7-2	TRBJ1-5	.	.	CASSQSHNQPQHF	TGTGCCAGCAGCCAGTCGCACAATCAGCCCCAGCATTTT
TRBV7-8	TRBJ1-5	.	.	CASSSESTQPQHF	TGTGCCAGCAGCTCCGAATCCACACAGCCCCAGCATTTT
TRBV21-1	TRBJ1-3	.	.	CASSKVGAEDQNTIYF	TGTGCCAGCAGCAAAGTCGGGGCCGAGGATCAAAACACCATATATTTT
TRBV15	TRBJ2-2	.	TRBD2	CATSRLLGLAHTGELFF	TGTGCCACCAGCAGACTTTTGGGACTAGCGCACACCGGGGAGCTGTTTTTT
TRBV18	TRBJ2-1	.	.	CASSPPNYHEQFF	TGTGCCAGCTCACCACCGAATTATCATGAGCAGTTCTTC
TRBV7-9	TRBJ2-3	.	.	CASSFEGRGTDTQYF	TGTGCCAGCAGCTTCGAAGGCAGGGGCACAGATACGCAGTATTTT
TRBV28	TRBJ1-6	.	.	CASSYPHGGGSPLHF	TGTGCCAGCAGTTACCCCCATGGAGGCGGTTCACCCCTCCACTTT
TRBV7-9	TRBJ2-7	.	.	CASSLGGAIYEQYF	TGTGCCAGCAGCTTAGGAGGGGCTATATACGAGCAGTACTTC
TRBV27	TRBJ1-6	.	.	CASSLWTVGASSPLHF	TGTGCCAGCAGTCTGTGGACAGTAGGGGCAAGTTCACCCCTCCACTTT
TRBV27	TRBJ1-2	.	.	CASKARNYGYTF	TGTGCCAGCAAAGCTCGAAACTATGGCTACACCTTC
TRBV19	TRBJ2-1	.	TRBD1	CASSTRTGEQFF	TGTGCCAGTAGTACCCGGACAGGTGAGCAGTTCTTC
TRBV28	TRBJ1-1	.	.	CASSLVRVNTEAFF	TGTGCCAGCAGTTTAGTGCGGGTGAACACTGAAGCTTTCTTT
TRBV28	TRBJ1-6	.	.	CASRTVPGNSPLHF	TGTGCCAGCAGGACAGTGCCGGGGAATTCACCCCTCCACTTT
TRBV5-4	TRBJ2-1	once	TRBD1	CASTRTGEGNEQFF	TGTGCCAGCACCCGGACAGGGGAGGGCAATGAGCAGTTCTTC
TRBV16	TRBJ2-1	.	TRBD2	CASRRRAGASTYNEQFF	TGTGCCAGCCGGAGGAGAGCGGGGGCCAGCACTTACAATGAGCAGTTCTTC
TRBV15	TRBJ1-5	.	.	CATSSRPLNQPQHF	TGTGCCACCAGCAGTAGACCGCTTAATCAGCCCCAGCATTTT
TRBV7-2	TRBJ2-7	.	.	CASSLASGIEQYF	TGTGCCAGCAGCTTAGCGTCTGGAATAGAGCAGTACTTC
TRBV27	TRBJ2-1	.	TRBD2	CASSFAGTSYNEQFF	TGTGCCAGCAGTTTCGCCGGGACTAGCTACAATGAGCAGTTCTTC
TRBV4-1	TRBJ1-2	.	.	CASSQEGWGTNYGYTF	TGCGCCAGCAGCCAAGAGGGATGGGGAACTAACTATGGCTACACCTTC
TRBV27	TRBJ1-2	.	TRBD1	CASRGQGRWGYTF	TGTGCCAGCAGAGGACAGGGGCGGTGGGGCTACACCTTC
TRBV24-1	TRBJ1-4	.	.	CATSVIEQGRGKLFF	TGTGCCACCAGTGTCATTGAACAGGGAAGAGGAAAACTGTTTTTT